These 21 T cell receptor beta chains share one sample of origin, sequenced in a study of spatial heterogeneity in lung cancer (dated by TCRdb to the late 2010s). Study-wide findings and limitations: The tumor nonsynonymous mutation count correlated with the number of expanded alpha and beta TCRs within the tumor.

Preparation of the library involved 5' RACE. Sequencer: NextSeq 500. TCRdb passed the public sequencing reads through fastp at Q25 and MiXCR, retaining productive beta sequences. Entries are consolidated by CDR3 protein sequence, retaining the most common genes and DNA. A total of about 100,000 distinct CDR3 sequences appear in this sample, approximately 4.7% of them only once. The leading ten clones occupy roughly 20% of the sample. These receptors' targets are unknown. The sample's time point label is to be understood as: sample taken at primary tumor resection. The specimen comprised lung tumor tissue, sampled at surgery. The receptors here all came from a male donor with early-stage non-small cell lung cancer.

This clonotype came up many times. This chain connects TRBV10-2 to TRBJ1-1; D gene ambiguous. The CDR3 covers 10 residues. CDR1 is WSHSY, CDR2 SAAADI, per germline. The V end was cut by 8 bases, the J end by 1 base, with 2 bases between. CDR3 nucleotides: TGCGCCAGCGGGAACACTGAAGCTTTCTTT. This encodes CASGNTEAFF.

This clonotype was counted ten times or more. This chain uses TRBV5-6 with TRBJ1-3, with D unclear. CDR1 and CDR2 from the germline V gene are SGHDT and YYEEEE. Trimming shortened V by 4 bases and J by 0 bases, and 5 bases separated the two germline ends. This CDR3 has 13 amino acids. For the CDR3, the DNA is TGTGCCAGCAGCCCAAACTCTGGAAACACCATATATTTT. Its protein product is CASSPNSGNTIYF. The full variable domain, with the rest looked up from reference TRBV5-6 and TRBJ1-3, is DAGVTQSPTHLIKTRGQQVTLRCSPKSGHDTVSWYQQALGQGPQFIFQYYEEEERQRGNFPDRFSGHQFPNYSSELNVNALLLGDSALYLCASSPNSGNTIYFGEGSWLTVV.

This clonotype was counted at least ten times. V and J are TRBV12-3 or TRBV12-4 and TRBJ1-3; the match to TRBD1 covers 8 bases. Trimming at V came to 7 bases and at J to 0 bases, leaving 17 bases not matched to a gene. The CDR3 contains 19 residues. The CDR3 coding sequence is TGTGCCAGCACCCTAGGGGGCAGGGGGCCCGAGAGCTCTGGAAACACCATATATTTT. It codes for CASTLGGRGPESSGNTIYF.

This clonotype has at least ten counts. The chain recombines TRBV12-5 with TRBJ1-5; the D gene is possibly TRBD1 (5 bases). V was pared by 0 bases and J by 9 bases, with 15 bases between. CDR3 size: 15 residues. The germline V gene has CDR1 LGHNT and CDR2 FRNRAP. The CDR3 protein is CASGLVGTGHWPQHF. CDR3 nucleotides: TGTGCTAGTGGTTTGGTAGGAACAGGACATTGGCCCCAGCATTTT.

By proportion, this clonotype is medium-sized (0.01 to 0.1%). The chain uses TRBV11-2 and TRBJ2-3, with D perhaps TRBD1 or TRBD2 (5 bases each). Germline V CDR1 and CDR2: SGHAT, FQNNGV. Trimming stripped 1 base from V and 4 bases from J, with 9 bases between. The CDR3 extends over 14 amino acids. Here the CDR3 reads CASSLVRGADTQYF. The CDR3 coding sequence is TGTGCCAGCAGCTTAGTGAGGGGCGCAGATACGCAGTATTTT. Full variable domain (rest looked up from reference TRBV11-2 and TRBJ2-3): EAGVAQSPRYKIIEKRQSVAFWCNPISGHATLYWYQQILGQGPKLLIQFQNNGVVDDSQLPKDRFSAERLKGVDSTLKIQPAKLEDSAVYLCASSLVRGADTQYFGPGTRLTVL.

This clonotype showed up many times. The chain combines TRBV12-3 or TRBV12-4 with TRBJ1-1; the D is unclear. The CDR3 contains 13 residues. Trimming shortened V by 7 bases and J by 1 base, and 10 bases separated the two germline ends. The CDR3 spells CASTLQQNTEAFF. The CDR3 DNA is TGTGCCAGCACCCTCCAACAGAACACTGAAGCTTTCTTT.

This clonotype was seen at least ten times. For the CDR3, the DNA is TGCAGCGTTGGTCCCGCACAGGGCGAGCAGTACTTC. Its protein product is CSVGPAQGEQYF. This rearrangement joins TRBV29-1 to TRBJ2-7, with D perhaps matching TRBD1 (6 bases). V lost 4 bases to trimming and J lost 6 bases, with 13 bases between them. Germline CDR1 reads SQVTM; CDR2 reads ANQGSEA. The length of the CDR3 is 12 residues.

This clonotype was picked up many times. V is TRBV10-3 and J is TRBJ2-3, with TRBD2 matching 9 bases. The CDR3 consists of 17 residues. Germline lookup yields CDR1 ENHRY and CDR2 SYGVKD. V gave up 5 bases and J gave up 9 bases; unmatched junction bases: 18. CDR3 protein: CAISIKTSGPLTWTQYF. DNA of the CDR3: TGTGCCATCAGTATTAAAACTAGCGGGCCCCTGACCTGGACGCAGTATTTT.

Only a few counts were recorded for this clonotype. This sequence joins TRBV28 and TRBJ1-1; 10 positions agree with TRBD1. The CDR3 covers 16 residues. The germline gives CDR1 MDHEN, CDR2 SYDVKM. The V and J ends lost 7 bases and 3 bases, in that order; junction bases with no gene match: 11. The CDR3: CASNSPGQGLYTEAFF. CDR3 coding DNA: TGTGCCAGCAACAGCCCGGGACAGGGGTTATACACTGAAGCTTTCTTT.

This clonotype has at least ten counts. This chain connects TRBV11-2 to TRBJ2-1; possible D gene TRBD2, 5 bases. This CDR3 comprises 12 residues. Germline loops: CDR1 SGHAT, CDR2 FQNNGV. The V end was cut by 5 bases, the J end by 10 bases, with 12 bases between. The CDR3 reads CASSQRTGEQFF. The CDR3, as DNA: TGTGCCAGCAGCCAACGGACGGGAGAGCAGTTCTTC.

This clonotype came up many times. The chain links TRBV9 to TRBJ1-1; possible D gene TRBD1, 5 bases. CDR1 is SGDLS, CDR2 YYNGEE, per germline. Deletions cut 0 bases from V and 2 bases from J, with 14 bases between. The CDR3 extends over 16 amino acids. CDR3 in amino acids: CASSVERGPFNTEAFF. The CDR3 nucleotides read TGTGCCAGCAGCGTAGAACGGGGCCCCTTTAACACTGAAGCTTTCTTT.

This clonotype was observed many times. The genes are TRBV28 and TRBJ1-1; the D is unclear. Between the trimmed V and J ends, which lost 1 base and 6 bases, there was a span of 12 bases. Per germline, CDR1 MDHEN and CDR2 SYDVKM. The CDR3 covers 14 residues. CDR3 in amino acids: CASSLSETGSEAFF. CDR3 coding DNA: TGTGCCAGCAGTTTATCCGAGACGGGGTCTGAAGCTTTCTTT.

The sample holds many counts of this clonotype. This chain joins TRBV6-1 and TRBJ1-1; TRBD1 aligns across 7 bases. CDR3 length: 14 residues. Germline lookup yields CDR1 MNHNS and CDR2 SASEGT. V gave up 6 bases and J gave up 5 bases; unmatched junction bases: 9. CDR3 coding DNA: TGTGCCAGCAGCCGACAGGGCGGTGGAACTGAAGCTTTCTTT. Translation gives CASSRQGGGTEAFF.

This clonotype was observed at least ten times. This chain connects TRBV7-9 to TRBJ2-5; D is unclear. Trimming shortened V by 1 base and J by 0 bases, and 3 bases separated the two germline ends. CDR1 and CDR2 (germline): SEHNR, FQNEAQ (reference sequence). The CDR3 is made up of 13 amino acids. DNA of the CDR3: TGTGCCAGCAGCTTAGGCAACCAAGAGACCCAGTACTTC. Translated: CASSLGNQETQYF.

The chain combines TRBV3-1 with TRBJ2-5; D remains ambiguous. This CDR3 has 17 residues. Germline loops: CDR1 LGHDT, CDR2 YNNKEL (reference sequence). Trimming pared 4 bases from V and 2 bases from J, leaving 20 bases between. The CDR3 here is CASSLTPDSVGQETQYF. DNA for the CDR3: TGTGCCAGCAGCCTGACCCCCGACTCCGTGGGGCAAGAGACCCAGTACTTC.

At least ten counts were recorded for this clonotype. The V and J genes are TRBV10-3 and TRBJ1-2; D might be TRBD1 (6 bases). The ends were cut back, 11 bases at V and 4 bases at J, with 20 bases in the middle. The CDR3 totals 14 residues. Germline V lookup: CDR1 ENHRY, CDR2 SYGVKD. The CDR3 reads CAAHHGGETYGYTF. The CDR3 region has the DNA TGTGCCGCGCACCATGGGGGCGAAACCTATGGCTACACCTTC.

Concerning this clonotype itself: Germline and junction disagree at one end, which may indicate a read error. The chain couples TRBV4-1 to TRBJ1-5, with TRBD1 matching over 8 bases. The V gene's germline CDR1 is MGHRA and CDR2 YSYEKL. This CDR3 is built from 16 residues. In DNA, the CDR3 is TGCGCCAGCAACCAAGATGAGACAGGGGCCTATCAGCCCCAGCATTTT. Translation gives CASNQDETGAYQPQHF.

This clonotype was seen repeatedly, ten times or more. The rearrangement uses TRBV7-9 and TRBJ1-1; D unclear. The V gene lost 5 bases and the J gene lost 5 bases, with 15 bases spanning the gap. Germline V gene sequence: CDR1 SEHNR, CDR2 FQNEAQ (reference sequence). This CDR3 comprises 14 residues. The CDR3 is CASSLQSVRTEAFF. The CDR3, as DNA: TGTGCCAGCAGCCTCCAGAGCGTTCGGACTGAAGCTTTCTTT.

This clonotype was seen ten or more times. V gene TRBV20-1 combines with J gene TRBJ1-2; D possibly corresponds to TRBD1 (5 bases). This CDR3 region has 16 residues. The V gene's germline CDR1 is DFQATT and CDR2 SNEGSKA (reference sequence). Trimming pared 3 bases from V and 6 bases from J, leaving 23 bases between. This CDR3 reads CSASSHNFGGNDGYTF. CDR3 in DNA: TGCAGTGCTAGTTCCCACAACTTTGGGGGGAACGATGGCTACACCTTC.

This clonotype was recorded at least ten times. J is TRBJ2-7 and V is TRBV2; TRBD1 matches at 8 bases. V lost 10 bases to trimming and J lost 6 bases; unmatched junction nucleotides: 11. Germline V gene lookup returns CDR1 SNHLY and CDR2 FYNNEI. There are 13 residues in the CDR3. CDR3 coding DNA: TGTGCCACCCGACAGGGGTACTCCGGCGAGCAGTACTTC. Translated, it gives CATRQGYSGEQYF. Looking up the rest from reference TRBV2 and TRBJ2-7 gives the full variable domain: EPEVTQTPSHQVTQMGQEVILRCVPISNHLYFYWYRQILGQKVEFLVSFYNNEISEKSEIFDDQFSVERPDGSNFTLKIRSTKLEDSAMYFCATRQGYSGEQYFGPGTRLTVT.

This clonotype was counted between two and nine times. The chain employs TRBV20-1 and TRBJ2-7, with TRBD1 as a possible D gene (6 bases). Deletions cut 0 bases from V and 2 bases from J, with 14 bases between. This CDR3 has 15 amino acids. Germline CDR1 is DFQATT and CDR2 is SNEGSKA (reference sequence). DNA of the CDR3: TGCAGTGCTAGAGATCCAACAGGGCCCACCTACGAGCAGTACTTC. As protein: CSARDPTGPTYEQYF.